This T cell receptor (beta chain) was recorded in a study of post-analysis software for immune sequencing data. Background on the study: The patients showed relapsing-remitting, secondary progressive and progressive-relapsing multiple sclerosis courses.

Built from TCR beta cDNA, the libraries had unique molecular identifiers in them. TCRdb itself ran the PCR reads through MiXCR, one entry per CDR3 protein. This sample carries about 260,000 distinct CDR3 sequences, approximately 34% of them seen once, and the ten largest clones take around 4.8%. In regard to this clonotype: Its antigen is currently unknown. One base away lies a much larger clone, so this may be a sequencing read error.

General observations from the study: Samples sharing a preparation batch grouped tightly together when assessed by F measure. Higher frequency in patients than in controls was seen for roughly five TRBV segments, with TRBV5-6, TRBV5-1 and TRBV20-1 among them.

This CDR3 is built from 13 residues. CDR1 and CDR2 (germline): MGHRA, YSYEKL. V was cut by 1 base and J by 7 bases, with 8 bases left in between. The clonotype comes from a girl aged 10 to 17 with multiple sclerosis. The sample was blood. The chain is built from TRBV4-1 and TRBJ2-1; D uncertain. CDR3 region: CASSQVALNEQFF. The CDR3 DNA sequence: TGCGCCAGCAGCCAAGTCGCACTGAATGAGCAGTTCTTC.